The 15 T cell receptor beta chains listed next were all sequenced from one sample in a study of Ad26.COV2.S vaccination and SARS-CoV-2 variants (dated by TCRdb to the early 2020s). The intended sense of this specimen's treatment or condition label: roughly 18 received Ad26.COV2.S at low or high dose, single or two shots; about 5 received placebo; per-sample allocation not given. For vaccine and placebo recipients, the sequenced repertoires came from samples collected on day 63 after the first injection. The protocol used for the library was the immunoSEQ multiplex PCR assay. Not all clones reach the TCRdb copy of this immuneACCESS table, which keeps in-frame sequences only. Checked studies attribute under half of the gap to unresolved V genes and leave the rest unexplained. This sample has around 400,000 clones in its table, and about 89% of those were observed once. The ten biggest clones cover under 2% of the sample.

The material was peripheral blood, obtained in a trial of Ad26.COV2.S vaccine versus placebo. These receptors all stem from a person between 18 and 60 years old who received the Ad26.COV2.S COVID-19 vaccine or a placebo.

The chain is built from TRBV6-1 and TRBJ2-1; 9 positions agree with TRBD2. Germline CDR1 MNHNS, CDR2 SASEGT. V lost 2 bases, J lost 6 bases, and 8 bases stayed unmatched. This CDR3 comprises 16 residues. CDR3: CASSERVTSGFNEQFF. The CDR3 DNA follows: TGTGCCAGCAGTGAAAGGGTGACTAGCGGATTCAATGAGCAGTTCTTC.

The J gene is TRBJ2-2, the V gene TRBV12-3 or TRBV12-4; D not resolved. The CDR3 covers 13 residues. Between the trimmed V and J ends, which lost 1 base and 2 bases, there was a span of 2 bases. For the CDR3, the DNA is TGTGCCAGCAGTTTAGATAACACCGGGGAGCTGTTTTTT. Translation: CASSLDNTGELFF.

As to this clone: The sample has other DNA sequences that encode this CDR3 too. The J gene is TRBJ1-2, the V gene TRBV19, with 8 positions matching TRBD1. J gave up 2 bases and V 6 bases, and 2 bases lay outside the gene matches. The germline CDR1 and CDR2 sequences are LNHDA and SQIVND (reference sequence). This CDR3 spans 13 amino acids. The CDR3 loop is CASSRDRNYGYTF. The CDR3 DNA reads as TGTGCCAGTAGCAGGGACAGGAACTATGGCTACACCTTC.

The chain combines TRBV9 with TRBJ1-4; no firm D call. Germline lookup yields CDR1 SGDLS and CDR2 YYNGEE. This CDR3 is 13 amino acids long. Trimming removed 4 bases at V and 5 bases at J, with 9 bases between. The DNA of the CDR3 is TGTGCCAGCAGCAGTACCGGAAATGAAAAACTGTTTTTT. Protein product: CASSSTGNEKLFF.

This chain joins TRBV6-2 or TRBV6-3 and TRBJ1-5; TRBD1 matches 7 bases. From germline, CDR1 is MNHEY and CDR2 SVGEGT. The CDR3 covers 15 residues. V shed 6 bases, J shed 4 bases, and the junction held 9 bases outside the gene matches. In DNA, the CDR3 is TGTGCCAGCAGCCTTTTCTCGACAGGGAATCAGCCCCAGCATTTT. Translated: CASSLFSTGNQPQHF.

The chain uses TRBV7-2 and TRBJ1-5; TRBD1 might be the D (6 bases). The CDR3 loop spans 16 amino acids. Germline CDR1 reads SGHTA; CDR2 reads FQGNSA. The germline V and J ends were trimmed by 1 base and 2 bases, with 12 bases remaining between them. This CDR3 reads CASSLDVRTGNQPQHF. CDR3 sequence (DNA): TGTGCCAGCAGCTTAGATGTCCGGACAGGCAATCAGCCCCAGCATTTT.

This clone occurred a few times. The chain combines TRBV10-3 with TRBJ2-2; D is perhaps TRBD1 or TRBD2 (6 bases each). This CDR3 comprises 16 residues. V was clipped by 9 bases and J by 4 bases, with 21 bases between them. CDR1 and CDR2 from the germline V gene are ENHRY and SYGVKD. CDR3 DNA sequence: TGTGCCATGTCCCCGGGGGCGGGAATCGCCACCGGGGAGCTGTTTTTT. Translation gives CAMSPGAGIATGELFF.

The chain uses TRBV6-5 and TRBJ1-1, with D maybe TRBD1 (6 bases). Trimming removed 9 bases from V and 0 bases from J, with 8 bases in between. The CDR3 loop spans 12 amino acids. Germline V gives CDR1 MNHEY, CDR2 SVGAGI. CDR3 residues: CASRTVNTEAFF. As DNA, the CDR3 is TGTGCCAGTAGGACAGTGAACACTGAAGCTTTCTTT.

J is TRBJ2-6 and V is TRBV3-1 (or the pseudogene TRBV3-2); D unclear. V was trimmed by 0 bases and J by 1 base, leaving 13 bases between them. This CDR3 has 18 residues. Per germline, CDR1 LGHDT and CDR2 YNNKEL (reference sequence). The CDR3 spells CASSQDRSRVSGANVLTF. In DNA form, the CDR3 reads TGTGCCAGCAGCCAAGATAGGAGCAGAGTTTCTGGGGCCAACGTCCTGACTTTC.

The chain couples TRBV24-1 to TRBJ2-5; 11 nucleotides agree with TRBD2. The germline gives CDR1 KGHDR, CDR2 SFDVKD. CDR3 length: 17 residues. The J segment lost 4 bases and the V segment lost 6 bases, leaving 12 bases of the junction unmatched. The CDR3 sequence: CATSSASGRRMRETQYF. The CDR3 coding sequence is TGTGCCACCAGTAGCGCTAGCGGGAGGAGGATGAGAGAGACCCAGTACTTC.

V and J are TRBV7-9 and TRBJ1-2; D gene unclear. This CDR3 comprises 14 residues. Per germline, CDR1 SEHNR and CDR2 FQNEAQ (reference sequence). V lost 5 bases, J lost 4 bases, and 14 bases lay in between. CDR3 DNA sequence: TGTGCCAGCAGCAAGTACAACCGCACCTATGGCTACACCTTC. Its translation: CASSKYNRTYGYTF. Combining the CDR3 with reference TRBV7-9 and TRBJ1-2 gives the whole variable domain DTGVSQNPRHKITKRGQNVTFRCDPISEHNRLYWYRQTLGQGPEFLTYFQNEAQLEKSRLLSDRFSAERPKGSFSTLEIQRTEQGDSAMYLCASSKYNRTYGYTFGSGTRLTVV.

A word on this clone: The germline gene is not matched at one end of the junction; a read error may be the cause. The chain links TRBV29-1 to TRBJ1-3; D is possibly TRBD1 (5 bases). The CDR3 contains 15 residues. Germline V CDR1 and CDR2: SQVTM, ANQGSEA. This CDR3 is CSVEEQGPSRNTIYF. The CDR3 DNA reads as TGCAGCGTTGAAGAGCAGGGCCCCTCTCGAAACACCATATATTTT.

As concerns this clone: The junction does not match germline at one end; this may be a read error. V gene TRBV15 combines with J gene TRBJ2-4, with a weak D call TRBD1 (6 bases). Germline assignment: CDR1 LNHNV and CDR2 YYDKDF (reference sequence). CDR3 size: 14 residues. The CDR3 DNA reads TGTGCCACCAGCGGAGAGGACAGCATAAACATTCAGTACTTC. Translation gives CATSGEDSINIQYF.

The rearrangement links TRBV29-1 to TRBJ2-5, with TRBD1 matching 10 bases. Trimming removed 8 bases from V and 4 bases from J; junction bases left unmatched: 7. The V gene's germline CDR1 is SQVTM and CDR2 ANQGSEA. The CDR3 contains 13 residues. The CDR3, as DNA: TGCAGCATTGCCGGGACAGGGGCAGAGACCCAGTACTTC. Its translation: CSIAGTGAETQYF.

The chain couples TRBV7-3 to TRBJ1-5; maybe TRBD1 (6 bases). Germline loops: CDR1 SGHTA, CDR2 FQGTGA. Trimming removed 5 bases at V and 0 bases at J, with 11 bases between. The CDR3 loop spans 15 amino acids. In DNA form, the CDR3 reads TGTGCCAGCAGCCTTACGGGGGCTAGCAATCAGCCCCAGCATTTT. Translating gives CASSLTGASNQPQHF.